This TCR beta chain was profiled in a study of cytomegalovirus exposure and HLA in healthy donors. General study findings and limits: Researchers catalogued 160 or so TCR beta chains as cytomegalovirus-associated. Sequencing had likely introduced a cluster of highly shared sequence variants as an artifact.

PCR amplification relied on 60 Vbeta primers (plus 13 Jbeta primers). Original processing methods: The count from a later analysis was tens of millions of unique TCR beta chains, some 12 million of them shared. Repertoires were generated with immunoSEQ multiplex PCR, while TCRdb's copy carries only in-frame clones and drops some. For V, J and clone size, that table is used; D and trimming come from the DNA. The sample contains some 79,000 clones, around 66% of which appear only once. Germline assignment: CDR1 SGHTA and CDR2 FQGNSA. The CDR3 consists of 13 residues. V lost 6 bases to trimming and J lost 4 bases, with 9 bases between them. A note on this clone: Its antigen is not known.

V is TRBV7-2 and J is TRBJ2-2; D remains ambiguous. Sequenced: PBMCs. The receptor's source is a woman aged 40 to 50 in good health and CMV-seropositive. DNA for the CDR3: TGTGCCAGCAGTATACAAACCACCGGGGAGCTGTTTTTT. The encoded protein is CASSIQTTGELFF.